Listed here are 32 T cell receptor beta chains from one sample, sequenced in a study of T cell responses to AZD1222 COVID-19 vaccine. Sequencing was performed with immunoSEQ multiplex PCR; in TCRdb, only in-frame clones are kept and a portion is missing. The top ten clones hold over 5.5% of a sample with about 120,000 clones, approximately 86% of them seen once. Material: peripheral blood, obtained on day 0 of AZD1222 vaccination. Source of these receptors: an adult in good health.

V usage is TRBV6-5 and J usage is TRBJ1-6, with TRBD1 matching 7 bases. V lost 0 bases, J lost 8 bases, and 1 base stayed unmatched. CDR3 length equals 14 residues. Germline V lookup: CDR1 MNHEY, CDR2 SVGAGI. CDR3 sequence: CASSYSTGDSPLHF. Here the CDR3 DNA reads TGTGCCAGCAGTTACTCCACAGGGGATTCACCCCTCCACTTT.

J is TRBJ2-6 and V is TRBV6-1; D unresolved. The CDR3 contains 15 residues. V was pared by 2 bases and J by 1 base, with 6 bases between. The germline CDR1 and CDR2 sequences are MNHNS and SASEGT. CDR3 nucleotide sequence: TGTGCCAGCAGTGAATCCGAATCTGGGGCCAACGTCCTGACTTTC. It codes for CASSESESGANVLTF.

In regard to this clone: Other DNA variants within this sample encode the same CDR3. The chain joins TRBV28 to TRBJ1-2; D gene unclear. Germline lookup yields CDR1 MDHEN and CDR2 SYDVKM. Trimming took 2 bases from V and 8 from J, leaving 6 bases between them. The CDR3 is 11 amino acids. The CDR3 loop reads CASSLARGYTF. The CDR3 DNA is TGTGCCAGCAGTTTAGCCCGGGGCTACACCTTC.

CDR3 DNA: TGTGCCAGCAGTTTATGGACAGGGGGAGGATCACCCCTCCACTTT. This translates into CASSLWTGGGSPLHF. This chain uses TRBV28 with TRBJ1-6, with 9 bases fitting TRBD1. This CDR3 spans 15 amino acids. Germline CDR1 and CDR2: MDHEN and SYDVKM. V lost 0 bases, J lost 10 bases, and 4 bases stayed unmatched.

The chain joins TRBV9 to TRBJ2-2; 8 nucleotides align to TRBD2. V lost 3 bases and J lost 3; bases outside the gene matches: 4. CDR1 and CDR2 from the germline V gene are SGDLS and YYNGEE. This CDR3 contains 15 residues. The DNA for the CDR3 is TGTGCCAGCAGCGCGGGACTAGGGGACACCGGGGAGCTGTTTTTT. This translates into CASSAGLGDTGELFF.

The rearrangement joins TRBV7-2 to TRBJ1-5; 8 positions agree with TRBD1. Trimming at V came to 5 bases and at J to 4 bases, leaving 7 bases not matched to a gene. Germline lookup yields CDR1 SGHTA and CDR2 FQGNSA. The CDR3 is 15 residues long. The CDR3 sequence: CASSPTGGRNQPQHF. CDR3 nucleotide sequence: TGTGCCAGCAGCCCTACAGGGGGTCGGAATCAGCCCCAGCATTTT.

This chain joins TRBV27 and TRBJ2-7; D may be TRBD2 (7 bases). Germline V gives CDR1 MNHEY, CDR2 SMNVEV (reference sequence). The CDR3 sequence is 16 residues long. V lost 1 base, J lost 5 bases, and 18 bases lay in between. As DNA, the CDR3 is TGTGCCAGCAGTTTATACGCGGGGGCGAATACGAACGAGCAGTACTTC. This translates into CASSLYAGANTNEQYF.

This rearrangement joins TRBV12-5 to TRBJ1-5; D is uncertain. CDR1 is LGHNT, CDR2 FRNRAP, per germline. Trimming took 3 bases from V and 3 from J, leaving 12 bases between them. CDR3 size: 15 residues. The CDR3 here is CASGFPQDPNQPQHF. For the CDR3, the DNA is TGTGCTAGTGGTTTTCCGCAGGACCCCAATCAGCCCCAGCATTTT. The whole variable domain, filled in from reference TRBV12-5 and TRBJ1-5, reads DARVTQTPRHKVTEMGQEVTMRCQPILGHNTVFWYRQTMMQGLELLAYFRNRAPLDDSGMPKDRFSAEMPDATLATLKIQPSEPRDSAVYFCASGFPQDPNQPQHFGDGTRLSIL.

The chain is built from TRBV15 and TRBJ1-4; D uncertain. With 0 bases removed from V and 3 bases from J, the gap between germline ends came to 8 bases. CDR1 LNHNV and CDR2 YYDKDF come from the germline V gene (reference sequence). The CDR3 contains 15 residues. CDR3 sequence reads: CATSRDGTPNEKLFF. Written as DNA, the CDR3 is TGTGCCACCAGCAGAGATGGCACTCCTAATGAAAAACTGTTTTTT.

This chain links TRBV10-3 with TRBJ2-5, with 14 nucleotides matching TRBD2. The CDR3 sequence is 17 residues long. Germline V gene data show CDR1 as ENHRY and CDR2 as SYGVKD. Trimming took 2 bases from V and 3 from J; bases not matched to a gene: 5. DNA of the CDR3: TGTGCCATCAGTGAGACAGGGACTAGCGGGGGTAAAGAGACCCAGTACTTC. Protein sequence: CAISETGTSGGKETQYF.

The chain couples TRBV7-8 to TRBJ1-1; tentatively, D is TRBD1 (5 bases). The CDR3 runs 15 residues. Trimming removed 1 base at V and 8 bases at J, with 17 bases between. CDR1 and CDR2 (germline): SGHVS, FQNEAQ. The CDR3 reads CASSLGRGKKEEAFF. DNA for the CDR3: TGTGCCAGCAGCTTAGGGCGGGGCAAAAAAGAAGAAGCTTTCTTT.

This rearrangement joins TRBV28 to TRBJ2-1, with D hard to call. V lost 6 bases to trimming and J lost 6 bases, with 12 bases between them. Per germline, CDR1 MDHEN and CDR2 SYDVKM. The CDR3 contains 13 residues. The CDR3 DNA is TGTGCCAGCAGCCGGCGGACCCCCAATGAGCAGTTCTTC. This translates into CASSRRTPNEQFF.

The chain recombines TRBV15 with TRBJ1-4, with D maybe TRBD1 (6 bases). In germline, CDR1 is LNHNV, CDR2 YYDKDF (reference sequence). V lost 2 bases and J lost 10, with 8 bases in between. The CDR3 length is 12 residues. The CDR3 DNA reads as TGTGCCACCAGCAGATTCAGGGGAAAACTGTTTTTT. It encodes CATSRFRGKLFF.

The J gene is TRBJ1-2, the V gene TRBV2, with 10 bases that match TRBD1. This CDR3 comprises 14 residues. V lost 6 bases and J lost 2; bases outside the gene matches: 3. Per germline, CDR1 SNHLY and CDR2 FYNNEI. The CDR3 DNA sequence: TGTGCCAGCAGAGGACAGGGGGGCAACTATGGCTACACCTTC. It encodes CASRGQGGNYGYTF.

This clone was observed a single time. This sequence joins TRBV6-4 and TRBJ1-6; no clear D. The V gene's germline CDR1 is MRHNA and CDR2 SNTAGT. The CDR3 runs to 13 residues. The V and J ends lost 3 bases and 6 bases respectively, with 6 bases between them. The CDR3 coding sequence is TGTGCCAGCAGTGAAAGAGCTAATTCACCCCTCCACTTT. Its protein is CASSERANSPLHF.

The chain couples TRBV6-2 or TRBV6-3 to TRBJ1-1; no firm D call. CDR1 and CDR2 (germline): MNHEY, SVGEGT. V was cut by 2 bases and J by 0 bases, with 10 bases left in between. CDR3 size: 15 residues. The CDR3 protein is CASSYHGGLNTEAFF. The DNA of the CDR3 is TGTGCCAGCAGTTACCACGGAGGTTTGAACACTGAAGCTTTCTTT.

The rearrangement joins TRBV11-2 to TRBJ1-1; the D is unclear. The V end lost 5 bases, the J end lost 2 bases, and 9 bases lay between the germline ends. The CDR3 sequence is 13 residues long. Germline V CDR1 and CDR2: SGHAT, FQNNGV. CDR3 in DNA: TGTGCCAGCAGCCTCCGGGAAAACACTGAAGCTTTCTTT. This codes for CASSLRENTEAFF.

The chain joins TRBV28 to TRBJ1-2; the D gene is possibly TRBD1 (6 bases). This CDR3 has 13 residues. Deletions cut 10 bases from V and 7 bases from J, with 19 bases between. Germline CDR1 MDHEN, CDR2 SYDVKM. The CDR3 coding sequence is TGTGCCATCTTACAGGGTAGAAATTTTGGCTACACCTTC. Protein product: CAILQGRNFGYTF.

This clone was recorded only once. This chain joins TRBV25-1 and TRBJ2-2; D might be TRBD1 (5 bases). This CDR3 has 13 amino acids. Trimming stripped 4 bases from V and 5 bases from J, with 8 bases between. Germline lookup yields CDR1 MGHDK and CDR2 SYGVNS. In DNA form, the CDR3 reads TGTGCCAGCAGTGCCAGGGATACCGGGGAGCTGTTTTTT. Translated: CASSARDTGELFF.

This CDR3 is CASSLGTIGENTIYF. The DNA of the CDR3 is TGTGCCAGCAGTTTGGGGACGATAGGGGAAAACACCATATATTTT. The chain combines TRBV6-5 with TRBJ1-3, with a weak D call TRBD1 (5 bases). Trimming pared 4 bases from V and 6 bases from J, leaving 16 bases between. This CDR3 is 15 amino acids long. Germline CDR1 MNHEY, CDR2 SVGAGI.

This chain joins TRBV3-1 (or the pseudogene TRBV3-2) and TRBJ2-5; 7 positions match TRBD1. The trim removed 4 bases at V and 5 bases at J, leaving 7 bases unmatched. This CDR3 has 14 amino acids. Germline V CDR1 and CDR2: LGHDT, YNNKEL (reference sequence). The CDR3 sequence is CASSRDRGRETQYF. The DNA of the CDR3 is TGTGCCAGCAGCCGGGATAGGGGGCGGGAGACCCAGTACTTC.

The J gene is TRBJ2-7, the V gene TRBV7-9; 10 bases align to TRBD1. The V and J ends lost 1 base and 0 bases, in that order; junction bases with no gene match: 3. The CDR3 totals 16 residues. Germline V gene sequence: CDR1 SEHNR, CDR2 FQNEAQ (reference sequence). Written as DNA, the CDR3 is TGTGCCAGCAGCTTAGAGGACAGGGGGAGCTCCTACGAGCAGTACTTC. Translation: CASSLEDRGSSYEQYF.

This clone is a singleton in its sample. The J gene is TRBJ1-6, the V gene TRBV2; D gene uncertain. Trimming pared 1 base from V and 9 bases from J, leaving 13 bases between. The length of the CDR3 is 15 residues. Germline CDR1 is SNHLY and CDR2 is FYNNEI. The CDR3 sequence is CASSEGGPKVSPLHF. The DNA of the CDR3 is TGTGCCAGCAGTGAAGGCGGGCCAAAGGTTTCACCCCTCCACTTT. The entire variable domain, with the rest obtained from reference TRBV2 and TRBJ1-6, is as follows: EPEVTQTPSHQVTQMGQEVILRCVPISNHLYFYWYRQILGQKVEFLVSFYNNEISEKSEIFDDQFSVERPDGSNFTLKIRSTKLEDSAMYFCASSEGGPKVSPLHFGNGTRLTVT.

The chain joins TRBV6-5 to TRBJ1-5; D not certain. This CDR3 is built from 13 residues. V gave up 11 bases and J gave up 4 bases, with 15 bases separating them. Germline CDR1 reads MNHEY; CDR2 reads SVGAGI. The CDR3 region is CARHVADNQPQHF. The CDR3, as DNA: TGTGCCCGACACGTGGCGGATAATCAGCCCCAGCATTTT.

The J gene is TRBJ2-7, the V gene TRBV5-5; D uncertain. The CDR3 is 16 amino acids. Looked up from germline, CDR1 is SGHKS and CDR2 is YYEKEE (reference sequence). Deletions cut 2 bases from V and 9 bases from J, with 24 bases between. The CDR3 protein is CASSFFAGFTFTTQYF. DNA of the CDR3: TGTGCCAGCAGCTTCTTTGCAGGATTTACTTTTACGACGCAGTACTTC.

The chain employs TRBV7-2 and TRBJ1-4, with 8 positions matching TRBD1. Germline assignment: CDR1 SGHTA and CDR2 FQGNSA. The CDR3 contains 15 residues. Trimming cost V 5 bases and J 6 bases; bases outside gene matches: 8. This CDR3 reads CASSLHRGKDEKLFF. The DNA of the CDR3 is TGTGCCAGCAGCCTACACAGGGGGAAGGATGAAAAACTGTTTTTT.

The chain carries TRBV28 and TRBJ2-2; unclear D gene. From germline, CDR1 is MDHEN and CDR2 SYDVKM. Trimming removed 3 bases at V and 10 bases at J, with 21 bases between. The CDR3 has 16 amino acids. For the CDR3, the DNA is TGTGCCAGCAGTTTTTCCGCGTCGGGTCGGTACTCGGAGCTGTTTTTT. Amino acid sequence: CASSFSASGRYSELFF. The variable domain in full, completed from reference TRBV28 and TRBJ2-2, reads DVKVTQSSRYLVKRTGEKVFLECVQDMDHENMFWYRQDPGLGLRLIYFSYDVKMKEKGDIPEGYSVSREKKERFSLILESASTNQTSMYLCASSFSASGRYSELFFGEGSRLTVL.

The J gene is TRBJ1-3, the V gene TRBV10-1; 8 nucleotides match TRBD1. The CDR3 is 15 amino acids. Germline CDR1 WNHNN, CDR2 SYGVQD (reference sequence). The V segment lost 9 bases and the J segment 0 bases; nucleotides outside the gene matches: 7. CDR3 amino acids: CASRQGRNSGNTIYF. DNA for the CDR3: TGCGCCAGTAGACAGGGGCGAAACTCTGGAAACACCATATATTTT.

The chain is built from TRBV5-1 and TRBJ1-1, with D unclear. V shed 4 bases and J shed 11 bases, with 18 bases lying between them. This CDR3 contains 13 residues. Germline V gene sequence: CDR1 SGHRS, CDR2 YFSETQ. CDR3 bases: TGCGCCAGCAGCCCCGTTGTGGACCAAGAGGCTTTCTTT. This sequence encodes CASSPVVDQEAFF.

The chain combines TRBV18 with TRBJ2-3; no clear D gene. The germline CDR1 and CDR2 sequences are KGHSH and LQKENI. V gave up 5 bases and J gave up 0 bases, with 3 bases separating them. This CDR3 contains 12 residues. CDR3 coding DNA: TGTGCCAGCTCAAAGAGCACAGATACGCAGTATTTT. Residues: CASSKSTDTQYF.

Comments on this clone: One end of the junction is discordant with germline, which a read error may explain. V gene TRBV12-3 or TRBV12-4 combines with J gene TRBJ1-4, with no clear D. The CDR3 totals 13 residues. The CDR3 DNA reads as TGTGCGAGCAGAAGGCAAATTAATGAAAAACTGTTTTTT. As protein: CASRRQINEKLFF.

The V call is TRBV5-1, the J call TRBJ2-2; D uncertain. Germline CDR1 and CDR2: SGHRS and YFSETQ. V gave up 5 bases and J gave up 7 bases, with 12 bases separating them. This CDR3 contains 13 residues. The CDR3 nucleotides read TGCGCCAGCAGGGTTTCCACGGACGGGGAGCTGTTTTTT. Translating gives CASRVSTDGELFF. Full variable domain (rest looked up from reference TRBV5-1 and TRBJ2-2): KAGVTQTPRYLIKTRGQQVTLSCSPISGHRSVSWYQQTPGQGLQFLFEYFSETQRNKGNFPGRFSGRQFSNSRSEMNVSTLELGDSALYLCASRVSTDGELFFGEGSRLTVL.